This paragraph reports one T cell receptor beta chain. The sample originates from a study of blood T cell repertoires in COVID-19. Source study methods: From reference gene primer amplification, estimates of nucleated cell counts were derived. The method was immunoSEQ multiplex PCR; TCRdb's version includes in-frame clones alone and lacks a portion of them. That table is the source of V, J and clone size, and D and trimming were worked out from the DNA. Of some 100,000 clones listed, almost 85% were seen once; the top ten hold approximately 6.8%. The germline V gene has CDR1 SGHDT and CDR2 YYEEEE. The J segment lost 4 bases and the V segment lost 5 bases, leaving 1 base of the junction unmatched. The CDR3 runs 13 residues.

The source material was peripheral blood. The genes are TRBV5-6 and TRBJ2-5; 11 positions agree with TRBD1. The clonotype originates from a man aged 45 to 65 with active or convalescent COVID-19. The CDR3 bases are TGTGCCAGCAGAGGGACAGGGGGAGAGACCCAGTACTTC. The encoded protein is CASRGTGGETQYF.